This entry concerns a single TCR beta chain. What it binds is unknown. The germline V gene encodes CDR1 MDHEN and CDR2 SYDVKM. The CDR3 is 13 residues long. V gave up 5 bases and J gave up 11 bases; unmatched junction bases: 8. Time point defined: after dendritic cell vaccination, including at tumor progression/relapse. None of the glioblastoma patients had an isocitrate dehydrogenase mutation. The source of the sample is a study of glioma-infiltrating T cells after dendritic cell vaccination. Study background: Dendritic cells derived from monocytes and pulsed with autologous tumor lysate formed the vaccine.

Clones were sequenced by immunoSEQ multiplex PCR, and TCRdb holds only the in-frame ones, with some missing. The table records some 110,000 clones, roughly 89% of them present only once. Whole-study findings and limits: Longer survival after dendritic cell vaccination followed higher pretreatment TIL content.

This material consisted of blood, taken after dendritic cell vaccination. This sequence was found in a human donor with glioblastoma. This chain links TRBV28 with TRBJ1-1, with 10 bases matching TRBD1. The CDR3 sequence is CASSQIGTGDAFF. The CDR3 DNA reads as TGTGCCAGCAGTCAGATTGGGACAGGGGATGCTTTCTTT.